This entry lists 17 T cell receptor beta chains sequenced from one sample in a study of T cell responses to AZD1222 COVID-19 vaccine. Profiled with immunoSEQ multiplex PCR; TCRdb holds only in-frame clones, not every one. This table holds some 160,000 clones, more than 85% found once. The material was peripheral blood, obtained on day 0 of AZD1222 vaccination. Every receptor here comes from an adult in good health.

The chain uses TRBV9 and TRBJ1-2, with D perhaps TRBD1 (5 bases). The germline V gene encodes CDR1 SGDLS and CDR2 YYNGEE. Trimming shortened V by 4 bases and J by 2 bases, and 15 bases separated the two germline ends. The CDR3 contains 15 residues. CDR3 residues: CASSLPGRGNYGYTF. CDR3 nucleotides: TGTGCCAGCAGCCTACCGGGACGGGGGAACTATGGCTACACCTTC.

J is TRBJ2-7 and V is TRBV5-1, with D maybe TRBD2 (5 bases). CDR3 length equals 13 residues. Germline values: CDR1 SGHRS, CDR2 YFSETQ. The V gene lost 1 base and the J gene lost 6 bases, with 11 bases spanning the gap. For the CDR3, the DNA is TGCGCCAGCAGCTTGAGCGAGGGCGGCGAGCAGTACTTC. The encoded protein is CASSLSEGGEQYF.

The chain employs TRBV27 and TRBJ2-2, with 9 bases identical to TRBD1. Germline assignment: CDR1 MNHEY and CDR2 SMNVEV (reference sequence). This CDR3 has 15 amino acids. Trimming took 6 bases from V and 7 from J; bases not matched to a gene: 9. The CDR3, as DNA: TGTGCCAGCAGACGTCCCGGGACAGGGATCGGGGAGCTGTTTTTT. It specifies CASRRPGTGIGELFF.

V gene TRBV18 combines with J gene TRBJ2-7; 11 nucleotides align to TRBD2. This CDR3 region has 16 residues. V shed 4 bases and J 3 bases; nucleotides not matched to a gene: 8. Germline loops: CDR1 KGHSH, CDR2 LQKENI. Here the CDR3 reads CASSLLAGGPGYEQYF. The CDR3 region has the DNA TGTGCCAGCTCACTTTTAGCGGGAGGGCCCGGCTACGAGCAGTACTTC.

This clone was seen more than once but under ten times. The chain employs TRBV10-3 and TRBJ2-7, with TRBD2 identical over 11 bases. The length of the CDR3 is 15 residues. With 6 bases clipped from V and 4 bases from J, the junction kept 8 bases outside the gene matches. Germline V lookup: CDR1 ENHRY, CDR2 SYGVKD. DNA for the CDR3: TGTGCCATCAGCGTTAGCGGGAGGGCCGCTTACGAGCAGTACTTC. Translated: CAISVSGRAAYEQYF.

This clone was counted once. For the CDR3, the DNA is TGCGCCAGCAGCATATCGGGAGGCGCTTTCTCCTACAATGAGCAGTTCTTC. It translates to CASSISGGAFSYNEQFF. The chain links TRBV5-1 to TRBJ2-1; the match to TRBD2 covers 7 bases. V lost 4 bases to trimming and J lost 0 bases; unmatched junction nucleotides: 10. Germline V gene lookup returns CDR1 SGHRS and CDR2 YFSETQ. This CDR3 is 17 amino acids long.

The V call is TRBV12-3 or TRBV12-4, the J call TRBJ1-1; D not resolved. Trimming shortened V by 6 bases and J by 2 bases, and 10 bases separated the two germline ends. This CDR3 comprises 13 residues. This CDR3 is CASSRGDNTEAFF. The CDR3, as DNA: TGTGCCAGCAGCCGGGGAGATAACACTGAAGCTTTCTTT.

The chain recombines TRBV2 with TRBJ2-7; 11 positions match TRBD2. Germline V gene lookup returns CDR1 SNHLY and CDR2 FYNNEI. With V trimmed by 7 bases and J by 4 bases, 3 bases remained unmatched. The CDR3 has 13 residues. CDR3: CASTSGRSYEQYF. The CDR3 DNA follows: TGTGCCAGCACTAGCGGGAGGAGTTACGAGCAGTACTTC.

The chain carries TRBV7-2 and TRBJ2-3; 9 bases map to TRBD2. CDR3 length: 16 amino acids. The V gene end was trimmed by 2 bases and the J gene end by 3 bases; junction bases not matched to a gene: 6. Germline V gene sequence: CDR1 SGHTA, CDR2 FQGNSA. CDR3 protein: CASSLFALAGTDTQYF. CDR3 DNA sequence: TGTGCCAGCAGCTTATTCGCCCTAGCGGGAACAGATACGCAGTATTTT.

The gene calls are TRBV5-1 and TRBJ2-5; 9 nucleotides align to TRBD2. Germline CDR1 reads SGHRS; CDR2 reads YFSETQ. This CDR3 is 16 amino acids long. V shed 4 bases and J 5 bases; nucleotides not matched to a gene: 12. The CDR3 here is CASSAEPGLAPETQYF. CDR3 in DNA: TGCGCCAGCAGCGCAGAACCGGGACTAGCTCCGGAGACCCAGTACTTC. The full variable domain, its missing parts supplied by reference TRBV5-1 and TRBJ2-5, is KAGVTQTPRYLIKTRGQQVTLSCSPISGHRSVSWYQQTPGQGLQFLFEYFSETQRNKGNFPGRFSGRQFSNSRSEMNVSTLELGDSALYLCASSAEPGLAPETQYFGPGTRLLVL.

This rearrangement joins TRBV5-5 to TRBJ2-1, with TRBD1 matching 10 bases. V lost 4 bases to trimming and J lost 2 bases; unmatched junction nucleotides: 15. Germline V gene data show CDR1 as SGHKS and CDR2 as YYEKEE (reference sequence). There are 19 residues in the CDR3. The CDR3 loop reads CASSADRGRAGGTYNEQFF. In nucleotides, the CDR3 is TGTGCCAGCAGCGCCGACAGGGGGCGCGCGGGAGGAACCTACAATGAGCAGTTCTTC.

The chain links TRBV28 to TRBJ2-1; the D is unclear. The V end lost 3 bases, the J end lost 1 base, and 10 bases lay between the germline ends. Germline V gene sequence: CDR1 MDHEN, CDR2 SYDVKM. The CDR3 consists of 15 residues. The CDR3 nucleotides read TGTGCCAGCAGTTTTTTGCGCGGTTCCTACAATGAGCAGTTCTTC. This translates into CASSFLRGSYNEQFF.

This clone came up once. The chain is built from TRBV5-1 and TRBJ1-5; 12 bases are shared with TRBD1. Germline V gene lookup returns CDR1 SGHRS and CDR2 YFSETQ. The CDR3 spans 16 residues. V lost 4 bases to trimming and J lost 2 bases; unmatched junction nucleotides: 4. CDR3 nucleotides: TGCGCCAGCAGCCCCGGGACAGGGGGCGGCAATCAGCCCCAGCATTTT. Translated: CASSPGTGGGNQPQHF.

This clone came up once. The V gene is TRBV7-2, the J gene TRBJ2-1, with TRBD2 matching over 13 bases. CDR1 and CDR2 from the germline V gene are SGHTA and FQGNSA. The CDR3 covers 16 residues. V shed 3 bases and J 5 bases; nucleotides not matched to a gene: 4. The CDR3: CASSFGLAGANNEQFF. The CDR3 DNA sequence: TGTGCCAGCAGCTTCGGACTAGCGGGAGCCAACAATGAGCAGTTCTTC.

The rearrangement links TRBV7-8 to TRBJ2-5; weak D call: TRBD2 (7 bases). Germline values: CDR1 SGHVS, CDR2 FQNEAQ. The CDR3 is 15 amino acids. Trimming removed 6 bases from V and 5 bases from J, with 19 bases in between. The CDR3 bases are TGTGCCAGCAGGGATCCGGCGGGGGCTTGGGAGACCCAGTACTTC. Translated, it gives CASRDPAGAWETQYF.

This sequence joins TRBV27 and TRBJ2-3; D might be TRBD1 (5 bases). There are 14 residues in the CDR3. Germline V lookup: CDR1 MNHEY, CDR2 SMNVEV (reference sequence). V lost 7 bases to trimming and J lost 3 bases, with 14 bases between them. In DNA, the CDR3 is TGTGCCAGCAATCCGACAGCTATTACAGATACGCAGTATTTT. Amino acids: CASNPTAITDTQYF.

Here the CDR3 reads CASSQGIYRGYEQYF. For the CDR3, the DNA is TGTGCCAGCAGCCAAGGTATTTATAGGGGTTATGAGCAGTACTTC. The V and J genes are TRBV3-1 (or the pseudogene TRBV3-2) and TRBJ2-7; maybe TRBD1 (5 bases). CDR1 and CDR2 (germline): LGHDT, YNNKEL (reference sequence). V gave up 1 base and J gave up 7 bases, with 17 bases separating them. The CDR3 spans 15 residues.